The source of this T cell receptor beta chain is a study of cytomegalovirus exposure and HLA in healthy donors. General study findings and limits: The number of N-insertions in an Asian-associated ancestry cluster was reportedly below the approximately 700-donor mean in a later analysis. Later, an analysis showed that TCR beta chains associated with HLA were more clonally expanded than others that were equally common. Rates of TCR association differed by HLA locus in a later analysis, with DRB1 highest and HLA-C lowest. A missense variant in DCLRE1C was later tied to TCR beta V- and J-gene trimming.

With regard to this clone: The target antigen is unknown.

PCR used 60 Vbeta primers and 13 Jbeta primers. The assay was immunoSEQ multiplex PCR, and TCRdb's table has in-frame clones only and misses some. The profile shows roughly 190,000 clones, around three quarters of them singletons. V lost 5 bases to trimming and J lost 0 bases; unmatched junction nucleotides: 13. Germline lookup yields CDR1 MNHEY and CDR2 SMNVEV (reference sequence). The CDR3 has 18 amino acids. The sample taken for sequencing was PBMCs. The J gene is TRBJ2-1, the V gene TRBV27; 7 positions agree with TRBD2. This receptor was taken from a woman between 25 and 40 years old in good health and CMV-seronegative. CDR3 nucleotide sequence: TGTGCCAGCAGTCCAGCATTAGGCGGGAGTGGCTCCTACAATGAGCAGTTCTTC. It encodes CASSPALGGSGSYNEQFF.